A selection of T cell receptor beta chains follows, all from one sample in a study of identifying expanded T cells in peripheral blood. Sequenced by immunoSEQ multiplex PCR; TCRdb stores in-frame clones only, minus some. Here the sample spans under 90,000 clones, approximately 90% being singletons. Sample: blood. The origin of the receptors is a person between 18 and 75 years old in good health. Each CDR3 is given with its conserved first and last residue. Each record gives: V gene, clone size, J gene, D gene, CDR3 DNA, CDR3 protein. The D gene is left open where the match is weak. Rows give clone size only sometimes, using once, few, many, or a class for an expanded clone.

V gene: TRBV19
clone size: NA
J gene: TRBJ2-7
D gene: TRBD1
CDR3 DNA: TGTGCCAGTAGTTCCCGGGACAGATTCTTCGGGGAGCAGTACTTC
CDR3 protein: CASSSRDRFFGEQYF

V gene: TRBV14
clone size: NA
J gene: TRBJ2-5
D gene: TRBD1
CDR3 DNA: TGTGCCAGCAGCCACCTCCTACAGGGGCCCCAAGAGACCCAGTACTTC
CDR3 protein: CASSHLLQGPQETQYF

V gene: TRBV7-9
clone size: NA
J gene: TRBJ2-5
D gene: TRBD2
CDR3 DNA: TGTGCCAGCAGCGAGCCCGGGACTAGCAAAGTCCAAGAGACCCAGTACTTC
CDR3 protein: CASSEPGTSKVQETQYF

V gene: TRBV6-5
clone size: NA
J gene: TRBJ2-3
D gene: TRBD1
CDR3 DNA: TGTGCCAGCACCCCGACAGGGAGCACAGATACGCAGTATTTT
CDR3 protein: CASTPTGSTDTQYF

V gene: TRBV19
clone size: NA
J gene: TRBJ1-2
D gene: TRBD1
CDR3 DNA: TGTGCCAGTCACCCGTGGGGACAGCAACTTGTAGACACCTTC
CDR3 protein: CASHPWGQQLVDTF

V gene: TRBV19
clone size: NA
J gene: TRBJ1-6
D gene: NA
CDR3 DNA: TGTGCCAGTACCCCGGGAGGGCTATCGAAGGGCTCACCCCTCCACTTT
CDR3 protein: CASTPGGLSKGSPLHF

V gene: TRBV7-3
clone size: once
J gene: TRBJ2-7
D gene: TRBD2
CDR3 DNA: TGTGCCAGCAGCCCCCGGGGGGGCTCCTACGAGCAGTACTTC
CDR3 protein: CASSPRGGSYEQYF

V gene: TRBV6-4
clone size: NA
J gene: TRBJ2-3
D gene: NA
CDR3 DNA: TGTGCCAGCAGTGAATCTTGGCTGAGCACAGATACGCAGTATTTT
CDR3 protein: CASSESWLSTDTQYF

V gene: TRBV18
clone size: NA
J gene: TRBJ1-1
D gene: NA
CDR3 DNA: TGTGCCAGCTCACTTGCGAGAGGACCTATGAACACTGAAGCTTTCTTT
CDR3 protein: CASSLARGPMNTEAFF

V gene: TRBV5-4
clone size: NA
J gene: TRBJ2-2
D gene: NA
CDR3 DNA: TGTGCCAGCAGCTTGGGGTTAATAGGGGACACCGGGGAGCTGTTTTTT
CDR3 protein: CASSLGLIGDTGELFF

V gene: TRBV6-5
clone size: NA
J gene: TRBJ2-1
D gene: NA
CDR3 DNA: TGTGCCAGCAGCCCCTTTGGCAATGAGCAGTTCTTC
CDR3 protein: CASSPFGNEQFF

V gene: TRBV5-1
clone size: NA
J gene: TRBJ2-1
D gene: TRBD2
CDR3 DNA: TGCGCCAGCAGCCCAGAGGGACTAGCTTTCGATGAGCAGTTCTTC
CDR3 protein: CASSPEGLAFDEQFF

V gene: TRBV19
clone size: NA
J gene: TRBJ2-2
D gene: TRBD2
CDR3 DNA: TGTGCCAGTAGCCGGAAAACGGTGGTCACTAGCGGCGGCACCGGGGAGCTGTTTTTT
CDR3 protein: CASSRKTVVTSGGTGELFF

V gene: TRBV4-3
clone size: NA
J gene: TRBJ1-2
D gene: NA
CDR3 DNA: TGCGCCAGCAGCCAAGCCGGATGGGAGGAGGGCTACACCTTC
CDR3 protein: CASSQAGWEEGYTF

V gene: TRBV27
clone size: NA
J gene: TRBJ2-5
D gene: NA
CDR3 DNA: TGTGCCAGCAGGCGGGACCAGCAAGAGACCCAGTACTTC
CDR3 protein: CASRRDQQETQYF

V gene: TRBV4-2
clone size: NA
J gene: TRBJ1-2
D gene: TRBD1
CDR3 DNA: TGTGCCAGCAGCCAAGGCTTGACTAACAGGGGGCCGGGTGGCTACACCTTC
CDR3 protein: CASSQGLTNRGPGGYTF

V gene: TRBV11-2
clone size: NA
J gene: TRBJ1-4
D gene: NA
CDR3 DNA: TGTGCCAGCAGCTTAGTTTTGAGTAATGAAAAACTGTTTTTT
CDR3 protein: CASSLVLSNEKLFF

V gene: TRBV27
clone size: NA
J gene: TRBJ2-7
D gene: TRBD2
CDR3 DNA: TGTGCCAGCACCTTATGGACTAGCAACTACGAGCAGTACTTC
CDR3 protein: CASTLWTSNYEQYF

V gene: TRBV27
clone size: NA
J gene: TRBJ2-3
D gene: NA
CDR3 DNA: TGTGCCAGCAGTTCAGGCTTACGGGGAAGGACAGATACGCAGTATTTT
CDR3 protein: CASSSGLRGRTDTQYF

V gene: TRBV12-2
clone size: once
J gene: TRBJ1-2
D gene: NA
CDR3 DNA: TGTGCAAGTCGCTTTTGTCCGGGGAAGGGAGAGGTTTTGGCTAACTATGGCTACACCTTC
CDR3 protein: CASRFCPGKGEVLANYGYTF

V gene: TRBV5-6
clone size: NA
J gene: TRBJ1-3
D gene: NA
CDR3 DNA: TGTGCCAGCAGCCCCTTACAGGGAAACTCTGGAAACACCATATATTTT
CDR3 protein: CASSPLQGNSGNTIYF

V gene: TRBV7-2
clone size: NA
J gene: TRBJ2-5
D gene: TRBD2
CDR3 DNA: TGTGCCAGCAGCTACCAGACTAGCGGGAGGACTATCCAAGAGACCCAGTACTTC
CDR3 protein: CASSYQTSGRTIQETQYF

V gene: TRBV6-5
clone size: NA
J gene: TRBJ2-2
D gene: NA
CDR3 DNA: TGTGCCAGGAAGGCGCCTAGCTACACCGGGGAGCTGTTTTTT
CDR3 protein: CARKAPSYTGELFF

V gene: TRBV9
clone size: NA
J gene: TRBJ1-3
D gene: NA
CDR3 DNA: TGTGCCAGCAGCGGGCAGGGAGGCTCTGGAAACACCATATATTTT
CDR3 protein: CASSGQGGSGNTIYF

V gene: TRBV5-5
clone size: NA
J gene: TRBJ1-6
D gene: TRBD1
CDR3 DNA: TGTGCCAGCAGCGAAGAGGACAGGGGTTATTCACCCCTCCACTTT
CDR3 protein: CASSEEDRGYSPLHF

V gene: TRBV4-2
clone size: NA
J gene: TRBJ1-1
D gene: NA
CDR3 DNA: TGTGCCAGCAGCCAAGGGGACGGTAACACTGAAGCTTTCTTT
CDR3 protein: CASSQGDGNTEAFF

V gene: TRBV4-3
clone size: NA
J gene: TRBJ2-7
D gene: TRBD1
CDR3 DNA: TGCGCCAGCAGCCAACATAGGGACAGTAGCTCCTACGAGCAGTACTTC
CDR3 protein: CASSQHRDSSSYEQYF

V gene: TRBV21-1
clone size: NA
J gene: TRBJ1-1
D gene: NA
CDR3 DNA: TGTGCCAGCAGCTGCCGGAGGGTATCTTGGCTCACTGAAGCTTTCTTT
CDR3 protein: CASSCRRVSWLTEAFF

V gene: TRBV14
clone size: once
J gene: TRBJ2-4
D gene: NA
CDR3 DNA: TGTGCCAGCAGCCAAGGGGGAGGGGGAGACATTCAGTACTTC
CDR3 protein: CASSQGGGGDIQYF

V gene: TRBV7-3
clone size: NA
J gene: TRBJ1-5
D gene: NA
CDR3 DNA: TGTGCCAGCAGCTTAGTCGGTCAGGGGAGCAATCAGCCCCAGCATTTT
CDR3 protein: CASSLVGQGSNQPQHF

V gene: TRBV6-1
clone size: NA
J gene: TRBJ1-2
D gene: NA
CDR3 DNA: TGTGCCAGCAGTGAAGCCAATCAGGAGGGTGGCTACACCTTC
CDR3 protein: CASSEANQEGGYTF

V gene: TRBV18
clone size: NA
J gene: TRBJ2-3
D gene: NA
CDR3 DNA: TGTGCCAGCTCTCCAAGCATGGTTCCCGATACGCAGTATTTT
CDR3 protein: CASSPSMVPDTQYF

V gene: TRBV7-2
clone size: NA
J gene: TRBJ1-1
D gene: TRBD1
CDR3 DNA: TGTGCCAGCAGCAATTCCGGGACAGGTGAAGCTTTCTTT
CDR3 protein: CASSNSGTGEAFF

V gene: TRBV5-4
clone size: NA
J gene: TRBJ2-1
D gene: NA
CDR3 DNA: TGTGCCAGCAGCAGATTCGGAGGGGACGAGCAGTTCTTC
CDR3 protein: CASSRFGGDEQFF

V gene: TRBV2
clone size: NA
J gene: TRBJ1-5
D gene: NA
CDR3 DNA: TGTGCCAGCAGTGGGTATACAGGTGGCAATCAGCCCCAGCATTTT
CDR3 protein: CASSGYTGGNQPQHF

V gene: TRBV5-8
clone size: few
J gene: TRBJ2-2
D gene: TRBD2
CDR3 DNA: TGTGCCAGCAGCCCCGGGACTAGCGGGAACACCGGGGAGCTGTTTTTT
CDR3 protein: CASSPGTSGNTGELFF

V gene: TRBV6-5
clone size: once
J gene: TRBJ2-5
D gene: NA
CDR3 DNA: TGTGCCAGTGGTGAGCAGAAAAAGACCCAGTACTTC
CDR3 protein: CASGEQKKTQYF

V gene: TRBV7-8
clone size: few
J gene: TRBJ1-5
D gene: NA
CDR3 DNA: TGTGCCAGCAGCTTACGCGAGGCACGCAATCAGCCCCAGCATTTT
CDR3 protein: CASSLREARNQPQHF

V gene: TRBV9
clone size: NA
J gene: TRBJ2-2
D gene: TRBD2
CDR3 DNA: TGTGCCAGCAGCTTGCGACTAGCGGGAGGCGACACCGGGGAGCTGTTTTTT
CDR3 protein: CASSLRLAGGDTGELFF

V gene: TRBV5-6
clone size: NA
J gene: TRBJ2-6
D gene: NA
CDR3 DNA: TGTGCCAGCAGCTTGGACGCTTTCCCCTCCTCTGGGGCCAACGTCCTGACTTTC
CDR3 protein: CASSLDAFPSSGANVLTF

V gene: TRBV25-1
clone size: NA
J gene: TRBJ1-2
D gene: NA
CDR3 DNA: TGTGCCAGCAGTGATAGCGGGTATGGCTACACCTTC
CDR3 protein: CASSDSGYGYTF

V gene: TRBV28
clone size: NA
J gene: TRBJ2-3
D gene: NA
CDR3 DNA: TGTGCCAGCAGTTTATCGCCGGACAGTGGCACAGATACGCAGTATTTT
CDR3 protein: CASSLSPDSGTDTQYF

V gene: TRBV6-7
clone size: once
J gene: TRBJ1-1
D gene: NA
CDR3 DNA: TGTGCCAGCAGTTACTCCACTGACGTGAACACTGAAGCTTTCTTT
CDR3 protein: CASSYSTDVNTEAFF

V gene: TRBV28
clone size: NA
J gene: TRBJ1-2
D gene: NA
CDR3 DNA: TGTGCCAGCACAAGTGGGAGTACTGGCTACACCTTC
CDR3 protein: CASTSGSTGYTF

V gene: TRBV9
clone size: NA
J gene: TRBJ2-5
D gene: NA
CDR3 DNA: TGTGCCAGCAGCGTAGGTAAACAGGGATACCAAGAGACCCAGTACTTC
CDR3 protein: CASSVGKQGYQETQYF

V gene: TRBV28
clone size: NA
J gene: TRBJ2-5
D gene: NA
CDR3 DNA: TGTGCCAGCAGGGGACACCAAGAATTTGAGACCCAGTACTTC
CDR3 protein: CASRGHQEFETQYF

V gene: TRBV14
clone size: NA
J gene: TRBJ2-3
D gene: NA
CDR3 DNA: TGTGCCAGCAGCCACCCCCGGAAAAGCGGTCCTAGCACAGATACGCAGTATTTT
CDR3 protein: CASSHPRKSGPSTDTQYF

V gene: TRBV7-8
clone size: NA
J gene: TRBJ2-7
D gene: NA
CDR3 DNA: TGTGCCAGCAGCTTAGGGCGAGGCTACGAGCAGTACTTC
CDR3 protein: CASSLGRGYEQYF

V gene: TRBV19
clone size: NA
J gene: TRBJ1-3
D gene: NA
CDR3 DNA: TGTGCCAGTAATAGGCCCAGAGGAAACACCATATATTTT
CDR3 protein: CASNRPRGNTIYF

V gene: TRBV5-5
clone size: NA
J gene: TRBJ1-1
D gene: NA
CDR3 DNA: TGTGCCAGCAGTTTAGATTCCCGTGAGGACATTAAGAACACTGAAGCTTTCTTT
CDR3 protein: CASSLDSREDIKNTEAFF

V gene: TRBV30
clone size: NA
J gene: TRBJ1-2
D gene: NA
CDR3 DNA: TGTGCCTGGCGTCCAGTATATGGCTACACCTTC
CDR3 protein: CAWRPVYGYTF

V gene: TRBV18
clone size: NA
J gene: TRBJ1-5
D gene: NA
CDR3 DNA: TGTGCCAGCTCACCAGGGGGCGGCGGTCAGCCCCAGCATTTT
CDR3 protein: CASSPGGGGQPQHF

V gene: TRBV20-1
clone size: NA
J gene: TRBJ2-2
D gene: NA
CDR3 DNA: TGCAGTGCTGCTGGGGTCGGGGAGCTGTTTTTT
CDR3 protein: CSAAGVGELFF

V gene: TRBV11-1
clone size: NA
J gene: TRBJ2-3
D gene: TRBD2
CDR3 DNA: TGTGCCAGCAGCCCCCAACTAGCGGGAGGCTCAGATACGCAGTATTTT
CDR3 protein: CASSPQLAGGSDTQYF

V gene: TRBV14
clone size: NA
J gene: TRBJ2-1
D gene: NA
CDR3 DNA: TGTGCCAGCAGCCTCCGTTCGGACAGTTACAATGAGCAGTTCTTC
CDR3 protein: CASSLRSDSYNEQFF